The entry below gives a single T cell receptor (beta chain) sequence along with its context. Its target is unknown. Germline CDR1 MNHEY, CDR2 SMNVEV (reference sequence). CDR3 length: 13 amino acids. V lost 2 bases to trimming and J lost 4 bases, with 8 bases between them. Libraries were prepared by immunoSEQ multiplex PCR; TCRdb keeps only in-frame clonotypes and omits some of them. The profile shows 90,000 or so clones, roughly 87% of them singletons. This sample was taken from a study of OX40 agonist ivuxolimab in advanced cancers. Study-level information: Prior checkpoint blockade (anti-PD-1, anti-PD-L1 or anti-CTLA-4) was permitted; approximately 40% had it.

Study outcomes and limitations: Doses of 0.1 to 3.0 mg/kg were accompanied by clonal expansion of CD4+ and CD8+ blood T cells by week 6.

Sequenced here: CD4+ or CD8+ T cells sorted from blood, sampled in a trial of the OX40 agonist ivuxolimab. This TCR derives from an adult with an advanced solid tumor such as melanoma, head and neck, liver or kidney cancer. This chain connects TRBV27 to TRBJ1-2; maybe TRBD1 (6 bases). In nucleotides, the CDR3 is TGTGCCAGCAGTTTACAAGGGGGCTATGGCTACACCTTC. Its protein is CASSLQGGYGYTF.